This TCR beta chain was retrieved from a study of CD8 T cells in ankylosing spondylitis. General study findings and limits: Among TCR beta sequences, a motif of several highly homologous variants appeared characteristic of ankylosing spondylitis blood. Earlier work had already found some motif variants in reactive arthritis synovial fluid and blood. Reportedly, significant enrichment of disease-linked clones occurred in matched ankylosing spondylitis synovial fluid.

Germline-derived CDR1 and CDR2 are SGHRS and YFSETQ. CDR3 length equals 14 residues. V was cut by 3 bases and J by 10 bases, with 17 bases left in between. Scientists made TCR beta libraries using quantitative 5'-RACE with molecular barcodes. Each CDR3 protein is one row after TCRdb ran MiXCR on the 5' RACE reads. Of about 130,000 distinct CDR3 sequences in the sample, approximately 9.9% were seen once. This clonotype has a handful of counts. Its antigen is undetermined. The source is a male donor with ankylosing spondylitis or in good health (not recorded which). The specimen sequenced was blood, either unsorted or a sorted T cell fraction (not recorded which). The chain has TRBV5-1 and TRBJ2-4, with a possible D match to TRBD1 (6 bases). CDR3 bases: TGCGCCAGCAGCTACTCAGCCGGACAGCAGATTCAGTACTTC. Encoded protein: CASSYSAGQQIQYF.